The clone carrying this T cell receptor beta chain was found many times. Investigators prepared the TCR beta libraries by applying iRepertoire HTBI primers and Arm-PCR of CDR3 regions. MiXCR, run by TCRdb on the multiplex PCR reads, gives a single entry per CDR3 protein. Of roughly 500,000 distinct CDR3 sequences in the sample, 12% to 15% were seen once. The sample belongs to a study of regulatory T cells in long-lasting Graves disease. Per germline, CDR1 DFQATT and CDR2 SNEGSKA (reference sequence). The CDR3 is 13 amino acids. The V end lost 6 bases, the J end lost 4 bases, and 14 bases lay between the germline ends. As to time point: newly diagnosed GD, antithyroid drugs for less than 3 months. RNA from PBMCs was the source of the TCR library. Under American Thyroid Association guidelines, Graves' disease was diagnosed. These data were also filed under a second study, of T cells in Graves' hyperthyroidism and ophthalmopathy.

Sequenced here: peripheral blood mononuclear cells (PBMCs), sampled at new diagnosis, from a patient treated with antithyroid drugs. The source of this sequence is a woman between 50 and 59 years old with Graves disease. V gene TRBV20-1 combines with J gene TRBJ2-3, with D unresolved. The CDR3, as DNA: TGCAGTGCGAGTCGGGCCCAGGCAGATACGCAGTATTTT. This sequence encodes CSASRAQADTQYF.